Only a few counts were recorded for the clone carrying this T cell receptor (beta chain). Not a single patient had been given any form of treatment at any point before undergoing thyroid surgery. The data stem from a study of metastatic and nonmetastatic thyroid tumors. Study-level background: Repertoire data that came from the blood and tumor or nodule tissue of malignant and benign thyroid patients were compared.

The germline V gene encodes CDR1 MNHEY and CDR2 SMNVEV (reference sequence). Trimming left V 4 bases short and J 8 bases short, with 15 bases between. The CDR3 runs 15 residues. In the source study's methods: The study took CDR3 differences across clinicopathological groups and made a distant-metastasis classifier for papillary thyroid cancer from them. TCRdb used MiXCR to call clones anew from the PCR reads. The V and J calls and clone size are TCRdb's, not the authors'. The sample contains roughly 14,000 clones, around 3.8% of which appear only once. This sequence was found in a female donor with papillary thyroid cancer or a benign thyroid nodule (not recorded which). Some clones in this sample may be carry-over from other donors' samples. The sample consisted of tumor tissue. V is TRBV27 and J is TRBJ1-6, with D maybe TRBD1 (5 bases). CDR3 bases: TGTGCCAGCAGTTGGGACGGATTTAAAGATTCACCCCTCCACTTT. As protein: CASSWDGFKDSPLHF.